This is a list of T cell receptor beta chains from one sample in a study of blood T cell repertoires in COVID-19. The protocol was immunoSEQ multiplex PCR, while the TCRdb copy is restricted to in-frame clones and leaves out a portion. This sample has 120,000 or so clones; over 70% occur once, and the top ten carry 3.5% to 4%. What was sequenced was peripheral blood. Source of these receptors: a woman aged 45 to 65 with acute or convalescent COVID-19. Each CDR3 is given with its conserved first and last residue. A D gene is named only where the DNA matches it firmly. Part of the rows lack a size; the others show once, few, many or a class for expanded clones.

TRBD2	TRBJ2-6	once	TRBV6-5	CASIPGGSGANVLTF	TGTGCCAGCATCCCGGGGGGGTCTGGGGCCAACGTCCTGACTTTC
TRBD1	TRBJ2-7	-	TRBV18	CASSPGDSSYEQYF	TGTGCCAGCTCACCAGGGGACAGCTCCTACGAGCAGTACTTC
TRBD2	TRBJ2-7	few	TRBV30	CAVSGGAYEQYF	TGTGCCGTCAGCGGGGGGGCATACGAGCAGTACTTC
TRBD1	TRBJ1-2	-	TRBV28	CASSFRQGVNGYTF	TGTGCCAGCAGTTTTCGGCAGGGGGTAAATGGCTACACCTTC
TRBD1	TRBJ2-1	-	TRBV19	CASKKGIGTGYGNEQFF	TGTGCCAGTAAGAAGGGAATTGGGACAGGGTATGGCAATGAGCAGTTCTTC
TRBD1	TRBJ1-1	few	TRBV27	CASGGDSLKAFF	TGTGCCAGCGGCGGGGACAGCCTAAAGGCTTTCTTT
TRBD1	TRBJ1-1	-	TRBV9	CASSVGGGARITEAFF	TGTGCCAGCAGCGTAGGAGGGGGCGCCCGGATCACTGAAGCTTTCTTT
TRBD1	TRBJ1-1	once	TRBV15	CATSPRTGLTEAFF	TGTGCCACCAGCCCCCGGACAGGGCTCACTGAAGCTTTCTTT
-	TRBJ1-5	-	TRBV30	CAWSVGGQGNQPQHF	TGTGCCTGGAGTGTAGGTGGTCAGGGAAATCAGCCCCAGCATTTT
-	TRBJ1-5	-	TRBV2	CASSDTLGQPQHF	TGTGCCAGCAGTGACACCCTCGGGCAGCCCCAGCATTTT
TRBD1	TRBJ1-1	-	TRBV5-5	CASSFEARQGPEAFF	TGTGCCAGCAGCTTTGAGGCGCGACAGGGCCCTGAAGCTTTCTTT
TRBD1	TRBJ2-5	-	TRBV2	CASSENRGETQYF	TGTGCCAGCAGTGAAAACAGGGGAGAGACCCAGTACTTC
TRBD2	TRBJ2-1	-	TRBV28	CASKLIYTSGMDEQFF	TGTGCCAGCAAGCTAATCTACACTAGCGGGATGGATGAGCAGTTCTTC
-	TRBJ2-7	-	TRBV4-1	CASSQVTGKYEQYF	TGCGCCAGCAGCCAAGTAACAGGCAAATACGAGCAGTACTTC
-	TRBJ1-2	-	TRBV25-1	CASSEGGSIYGYTF	TGTGCCAGCAGTGAAGGGGGCAGTATCTATGGCTACACCTTC
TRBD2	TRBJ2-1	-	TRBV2	CASSVSGRGEQFF	TGTGCCAGCAGTGTCAGCGGGAGGGGAGAGCAGTTCTTC
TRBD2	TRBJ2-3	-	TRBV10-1	CASRGTSGRVDTQYF	TGCGCCAGCAGGGGGACTAGCGGGAGGGTGGATACGCAGTATTTT
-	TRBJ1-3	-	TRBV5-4	CASSQGGGTGNTIYF	TGTGCCAGCAGCCAAGGGGGGGGGACTGGAAACACCATATATTTT
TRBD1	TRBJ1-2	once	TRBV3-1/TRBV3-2	CASGTGESYGYTF	TGTGCCAGCGGGACAGGGGAGAGCTATGGCTACACCTTC